In this sample, the clone carrying this T cell receptor beta chain turned up many times. The CDR3 consists of 15 residues. Trimming pared 0 bases from V and 8 bases from J, leaving 13 bases between. CDR1 and CDR2 (germline): MGHRA, YSYEKL. This specimen belongs to a study of beta chain features in type 1 diabetes. Reverse transcribing all isolated RNA meant expressed TCRB transcripts were sequenced. Naive, central memory and regulatory T cell samples averaged about 3.6 million immunoSEQ reads each. Some clones are missing from TCRdb's copy, which holds only in-frame ones; the method was immunoSEQ multiplex PCR. Altogether hundreds of thousands of clones are present, 14% being singletons, with the ten largest covering 5.5% to 7.5%.

The receptor comes from a man aged 30 to 45 in good health. This rearrangement joins TRBV4-1 to TRBJ1-4, with a possible D match to TRBD1 (5 bases). Source material: central memory CD4+ T cells from blood. CDR3 nucleotides: TGCGCCAGCAGCCAAGAAGGGGATTGGGGCGAAAAACTGTTTTTT. This encodes CASSQEGDWGEKLFF.